These T cell receptor beta chains were read from a single sample in a study of T cells in Graves' hyperthyroidism and ophthalmopathy. TCRdb processed the multiplex PCR reads anew with MiXCR; each CDR3 protein has one entry. Of approximately 210,000 distinct CDR3 sequences listed, roughly 18% are singletons. The sample comprised blood. These receptors all stem from a man between 45 and 60 years old with Graves' hyperthyroidism. Each CDR3 is given with its conserved first and last residue. D genes are given only for firm matches. The size of a clone is reported for some rows only, either as once, few or many, or as a class for expanded clones.

NA	TRBV28	many	TRBJ1-4	TGTGCCAGCAGTTTACCGGGGGCGGGAGGAAAACTGTTTTTT	CASSLPGAGGKLFF
TRBD2	TRBV24-1	many	TRBJ2-1	TGTGCCACCGGGACTAGCGGAAGCTCCTACAATGAGCAGTTCTTC	CATGTSGSSYNEQFF
TRBD2	TRBV27	NA	TRBJ2-5	TGTGCCAGCAGTGGGATAGCGGGAGGAGGAGAGACCCAGTACTTC	CASSGIAGGGETQYF
NA	TRBV7-9	many	TRBJ2-7	TGTGCCAGCAGCCCGCCCACGGGCAGCTCCTCCTACGAGCAGTACTTC	CASSPPTGSSSYEQYF
NA	TRBV5-1	NA	TRBJ2-1	TGCGCCAGCAGCTCGACAGTGGCCTACAATGAGCAGTTCTTC	CASSSTVAYNEQFF
TRBD2	TRBV20-1	few	TRBJ2-1	TGCAGTGCTAGCCTCCGGGTTAGCGGGGCGGTCCCCAATGAGCAGTTCTTC	CSASLRVSGAVPNEQFF
NA	TRBV9	many	TRBJ2-2	TGTGCCAGCAGCGTAGGACGTGCGGGCACCGGGGAGCTGTTTTTT	CASSVGRAGTGELFF
TRBD1	TRBV5-1	many	TRBJ2-1	TGCGCCAGCAGCCCAGGACAGGATTACAATGAGCAGTTCTTC	CASSPGQDYNEQFF
TRBD2	TRBV7-9	NA	TRBJ2-2	TGTGCCAGCAGCACCCGGACTAGAGAAGTGAACACCGGGGAGCTGTTTTTT	CASSTRTREVNTGELFF
NA	TRBV7-2	few	TRBJ2-1	TGTGCCAGCGTGGGAGCCAATGAGCAGTTCTTC	CASVGANEQFF
NA	TRBV13	NA	TRBJ2-4	TGTGCCAGCAGCACCAGCTTGCTAGCCAAAAACATTCAGTACTTC	CASSTSLLAKNIQYF
NA	TRBV20-1	many	TRBJ2-3	TGCAGACCTCAGGGTTTCCCAGATACGCAGTATTTT	CRPQGFPDTQYF
NA	TRBV20-1	many	TRBJ1-1	TGCAGTGCTAGCGTTACGAGTGGAGGGGACACTGAAGCTTTCTTT	CSASVTSGGDTEAFF
TRBD2	TRBV27	many	TRBJ2-3	TGTGCCAGCAGTCCCCGGCCACGGGAGGCAGATACGCAGTATTTT	CASSPRPREADTQYF
NA	TRBV11-2	NA	TRBJ2-7	TGTGCCAGCAGCTTAGATGGAGCGGCCCGCTACGAGCAGTACTTC	CASSLDGAARYEQYF